The TCR beta chain described here comes from a study of control samples from healthy donors and cancer patients. The protocol was immunoSEQ multiplex PCR, while the TCRdb copy is restricted to in-frame clones and leaves out a portion. The table shows under 450,000 clones, with around nine tenths occurring only once. This CDR3 is 9 amino acids long. Germline CDR1 is SGDLS and CDR2 is YYNGEE. V dropped 4 bases and J dropped 6 bases, with 2 bases sitting between them. Specimen: PBMCs. The source is a man aged 35 to 55 with head and neck cancer. The rearrangement joins TRBV9 to TRBJ2-7, with unresolved D. CDR3 residues: CASSCEQYF. For the CDR3, the DNA is TGTGCCAGCAGCTGCGAGCAGTACTTC. Full variable domain (rest looked up from reference TRBV9 and TRBJ2-7): DSGVTQTPKHLITATGQRVTLRCSPRSGDLSVYWYQQSLDQGLQFLIQYYNGEERAKGNILERFSAQQFPDLHSELNLSSLELGDSALYFCASSCEQYFGPGTRLTVT.